Below, one T cell receptor beta chain is given with its context. Its antigen remains unknown. These data belong to a study of cytomegalovirus exposure and HLA in healthy donors. General study findings and limits: Another analysis was done later, and it associated 15,000 or so TCR beta sequences with HLA alleles at 0.05 false discovery rate.

In the PCR, 60 Vbeta and 13 Jbeta primers were used. Method: immunoSEQ multiplex PCR; TCRdb's copy keeps in-frame clones and lacks some. Counted here are roughly 130,000 clones, around 80% occurring once; the ten biggest clones make up about 10%. Germline values: CDR1 MDHEN, CDR2 SYDVKM. The ends lost 5 bases at V and 2 bases at J; junction bases unmatched: 12. CDR3 length: 17 residues. Material: PBMCs. The sequence was obtained from a woman aged 45-65 years in good health and CMV-seropositive. The rearrangement uses TRBV28 and TRBJ2-3; 8 bases map to TRBD1. The CDR3 bases are TGTGCCAGCAGTGGGGACGTCGGACAGGGTGACACAGATACGCAGTATTTT. It translates to CASSGDVGQGDTDTQYF.